These 12 T cell receptor beta chains came from one sample sequenced in a study of blood T cell repertoires in COVID-19. Profiling relied on immunoSEQ multiplex PCR, and the TCRdb table lists in-frame clones only, not all of them. Found here are about 130,000 clones, around 90% of them singletons; the top ten hold approximately 4.6%. The sequencing sample was made of peripheral blood. These receptors were collected from a man aged 55 to 70 with COVID-19, enrolled during active disease.

The chain carries TRBV27 and TRBJ1-4, with D tentatively TRBD1 (5 bases). V lost 5 bases and J lost 5, with 15 bases in between. Germline lookup yields CDR1 MNHEY and CDR2 SMNVEV (reference sequence). This CDR3 has 15 amino acids. Here the CDR3 DNA reads TGTGCCAGCAGTGCGGACACCGGTGGGAATGAAAAACTGTTTTTT. Translated, it gives CASSADTGGNEKLFF.

The V and J genes are TRBV7-3 and TRBJ2-1, with D possibly being TRBD2 (5 bases). Germline V gene data show CDR1 as SGHTA and CDR2 as FQGTGA. Between the trimmed V and J ends, which lost 5 bases and 2 bases, there was a span of 7 bases. The CDR3 consists of 13 residues. The CDR3 loop reads CASSPGTYNEQFF. The CDR3 DNA reads TGTGCCAGCAGCCCCGGGACCTACAATGAGCAGTTCTTC.

The V and J genes are TRBV10-1 and TRBJ2-5; possible D gene TRBD2, 5 bases. V lost 0 bases and J 5 bases, leaving 10 bases between the germline ends. The CDR3 runs 14 residues. Germline loops: CDR1 WNHNN, CDR2 SYGVQD (reference sequence). The CDR3 DNA reads TGCGCCAGCAGTGAGTCTGCGGGCTTCGAGACCCAGTACTTC. Protein: CASSESAGFETQYF.

The V gene is TRBV10-1, the J gene TRBJ1-1; 8 bases line up with TRBD1. This CDR3 is built from 14 residues. Germline lookup yields CDR1 WNHNN and CDR2 SYGVQD (reference sequence). V dropped 4 bases and J dropped 1; count of bases not matched to a gene: 2. The CDR3 bases are TGCGCCAGCAGTGGAGACAGGGGGAACACTGAAGCTTTCTTT. Translation gives CASSGDRGNTEAFF.

The chain links TRBV28 to TRBJ2-7; possible D gene TRBD1, 6 bases. The ends were cut back, 4 bases at V and 3 bases at J, with 10 bases in the middle. This CDR3 contains 13 residues. CDR1 MDHEN and CDR2 SYDVKM come from the germline V gene. The CDR3 DNA follows: TGTGCCAGCAGTTCTGGACAGTACTACGAGCAGTACTTC. This translates into CASSSGQYYEQYF.

This chain links TRBV5-4 with TRBJ1-2; D is perhaps TRBD1 (5 bases). The CDR3 is 14 residues long. The V end lost 4 bases, the J end lost 2 bases, and 12 bases lay between the germline ends. CDR1 is SGHNT, CDR2 YYREEE, per germline (reference sequence). The CDR3 loop is CASSPPTGNYGYTF. Written as DNA, the CDR3 is TGTGCCAGCAGCCCCCCCACAGGAAACTATGGCTACACCTTC.

This chain joins TRBV19 and TRBJ2-2; no firm D call. Germline V gives CDR1 LNHDA, CDR2 SQIVND (reference sequence). Trimming shortened V by 3 bases and J by 0 bases, and 8 bases separated the two germline ends. There are 15 residues in the CDR3. As DNA, the CDR3 is TGTGCCAGTAGTATTCAAGCGCCGAACACCGGGGAGCTGTTTTTT. As protein: CASSIQAPNTGELFF. The variable domain in full, completed from reference TRBV19 and TRBJ2-2, reads DGGITQSPKYLFRKEGQNVTLSCEQNLNHDAMYWYRQDPGQGLRLIYYSQIVNDFQKGDIAEGYSVSREKKESFPLTVTSAQKNPTAFYLCASSIQAPNTGELFFGEGSRLTVL.

The rearrangement joins TRBV6-5 to TRBJ2-2; 9 nucleotides match TRBD1. V lost 7 bases and J lost 7; bases outside the gene matches: 4. The CDR3 sequence is 13 residues long. Germline values: CDR1 MNHEY, CDR2 SVGAGI. The CDR3 loop is CASNPTGGGELFF. The CDR3 region has the DNA TGTGCCAGCAACCCGACAGGGGGCGGGGAGCTGTTTTTT.

This clone was seen a single time. The V gene is TRBV6-5, the J gene TRBJ1-6, with a weak D call TRBD1 (5 bases). Germline CDR1 and CDR2: MNHEY and SVGAGI. V was cut by 11 bases and J by 7 bases, with 18 bases left in between. The CDR3 loop spans 14 amino acids. The CDR3 region is CAHGGVDLNSPLHF. Written as DNA, the CDR3 is TGTGCCCACGGGGGGGTGGACCTCAATTCACCCCTCCACTTT.

This clone was seen only once. The genes are TRBV2 and TRBJ2-7; 11 nucleotides match TRBD1. The CDR3 totals 13 residues. Trimming cost V 11 bases and J 5 bases; bases outside gene matches: 8. Germline values: CDR1 SNHLY, CDR2 FYNNEI. CDR3 bases: TGTGCCGGTACGGGACAGGGGGGGGACGAGCAGTACTTC. Protein sequence: CAGTGQGGDEQYF.

The V call is TRBV9, the J call TRBJ2-1, with TRBD2 identical over 11 bases. V lost 4 bases to trimming and J lost 5 bases; unmatched junction nucleotides: 5. This CDR3 contains 15 residues. Per germline, CDR1 SGDLS and CDR2 YYNGEE. The CDR3, as DNA: TGTGCCAGCAGCACGAGACTAGCGGGAAACAATGAGCAGTTCTTC. Translating gives CASSTRLAGNNEQFF.

The chain recombines TRBV6-5 with TRBJ2-1; a weak D match, TRBD1 (6 bases). The germline V and J ends were trimmed by 0 bases and 7 bases, with 13 bases remaining between them. The V gene's germline CDR1 is MNHEY and CDR2 SVGAGI. The CDR3 covers 15 residues. CDR3 bases: TGTGCCAGCAGTTACTCGGGCAGGGGAGTAAATGAGCAGTTCTTC. Translated, it gives CASSYSGRGVNEQFF.